In its sample, the clone carrying this TCR beta chain was seen many times. The antigen is unknown. This sample is part of a study of T cells in Graves' hyperthyroidism and ophthalmopathy. Study details: Peripheral blood was collected at initial diagnosis, before any treatment. Regarding the study as a whole: The model identified upcoming ophthalmopathy a median approximately 6.4 months ahead of onset. Blood also held most thyroid clonotypes expanded beyond 0.001.

Using approximately 10 ml of fresh peripheral blood, PBMCs were prepared. Germline trimming cut 4 bases from V and 6 bases from J; bases unmatched to any gene: 8. CDR3 length: 14 residues. Germline values: CDR1 LNHDA, CDR2 SQIVND (reference sequence). Researchers took RNA transcripts and amplified the TCR beta CDR3 regions from them. HTBI primers drove first-round RT-PCR of the TCR CDR3. One entry per CDR3 protein results from TCRdb running MiXCR on the multiplex PCR reads. In the table there are hundreds of thousands of distinct CDR3 sequences, about 15% of which are singletons. The chain employs TRBV19 and TRBJ2-7; 8 bases agree with TRBD1. The sequencing sample was made of blood. This TCR was recovered from a woman aged 40 to 49 with Graves' ophthalmopathy. CDR3 bases: TGTGCCAGTAGTACCCCGGACAGGGACGCCGAGCAGTACTTC. Amino acids: CASSTPDRDAEQYF.